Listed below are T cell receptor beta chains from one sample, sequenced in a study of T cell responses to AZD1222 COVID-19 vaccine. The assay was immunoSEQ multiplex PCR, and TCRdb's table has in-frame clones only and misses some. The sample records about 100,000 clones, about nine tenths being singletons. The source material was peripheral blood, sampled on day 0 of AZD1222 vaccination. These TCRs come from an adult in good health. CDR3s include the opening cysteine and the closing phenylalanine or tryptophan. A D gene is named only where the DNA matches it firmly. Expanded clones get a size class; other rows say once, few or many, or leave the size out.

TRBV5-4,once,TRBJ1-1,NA,TGTGCCAGCAGCTTCTGGGGGAACACTGAAGCTTTCTTT,CASSFWGNTEAFF
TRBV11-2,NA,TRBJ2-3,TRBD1,TGTGCCAGCAGCTTACGACAGGGGCAGGGAGATACGCAGTATTTT,CASSLRQGQGDTQYF
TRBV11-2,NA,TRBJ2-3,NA,TGTGCCAGCAGCCAGGGACTCAGCACAGATACGCAGTATTTT,CASSQGLSTDTQYF
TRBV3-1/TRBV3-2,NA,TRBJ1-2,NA,TGTGCCAGCAGGCGGAGTGGGACGGATGGCTACACCTTC,CASRRSGTDGYTF
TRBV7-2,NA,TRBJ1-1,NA,TGTGCCTCTATCCGGACGGACGGGGGAACTGAAGCTTTCTTT,CASIRTDGGTEAFF
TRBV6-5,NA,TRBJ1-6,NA,TGTGCCAGCACCAACGGGGGAGCACCCCTCCACTTT,CASTNGGAPLHF
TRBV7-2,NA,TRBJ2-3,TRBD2,TGTGCCAGCAGCTTACTAGCGGGAATGGGGGGCACAGATACGCAGTATTTT,CASSLLAGMGGTDTQYF
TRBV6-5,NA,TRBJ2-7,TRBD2,TGTGCCAGCAGTTACCACGGACTAGCGGGAATCGAGCAGTACTTC,CASSYHGLAGIEQYF
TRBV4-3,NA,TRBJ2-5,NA,TGCGCCAGCAGCCAGGATCTAGGCGCGGGAAAAGAGACCCAGTACTTC,CASSQDLGAGKETQYF
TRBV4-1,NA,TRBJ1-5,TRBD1,TGCGCCAGCAGCCAAGAAGGGACAGGGAGTCCCAATAGCAATCAGCCCCAGCATTTT,CASSQEGTGSPNSNQPQHF
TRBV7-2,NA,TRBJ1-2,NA,TGTGCCAGCAGCCCAGGTCGACAGCCGGAGAGCTATGGCTACACCTTC,CASSPGRQPESYGYTF
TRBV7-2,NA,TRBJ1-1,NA,TGTGCCAGCAGCTTAGCGGAAAACACGTTAAACTTT,CASSLAENTLNF
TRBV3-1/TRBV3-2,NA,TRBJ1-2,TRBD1,TGTGCCAGCAGCCAAGGACAGGGGGTAAGAAGCTATGGCTACACCTTC,CASSQGQGVRSYGYTF
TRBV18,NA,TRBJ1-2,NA,TGTGCCAGCTCACCGATTCAGGGGACCTATGGCTACACCTTC,CASSPIQGTYGYTF
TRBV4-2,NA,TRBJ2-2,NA,TGTGCCAGCAGCCAAGATAGGGGGAACACCGGGGAGCTGTTTTTT,CASSQDRGNTGELFF
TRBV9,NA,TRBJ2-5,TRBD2,TGTGCCAGCAGCGTATCCCTCAGCGGGAGTAGGGAGACCCAGTACTTC,CASSVSLSGSRETQYF
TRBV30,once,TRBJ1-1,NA,TGTGCCTGGAAGGAGGGCAGGGGCAGTCACACTGAAGCTTTCTTT,CAWKEGRGSHTEAFF
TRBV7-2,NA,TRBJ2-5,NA,TGTGCCAGCAGCTTAGGTTTTGGTTACCAAGAGACCCAGTACTTC,CASSLGFGYQETQYF
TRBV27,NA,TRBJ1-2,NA,TGTGCCAGCAGTTTGGCAGGAGGTGGTTCCTATGGCTACACCTTC,CASSLAGGGSYGYTF
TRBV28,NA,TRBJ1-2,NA,TGTGCCAGCAGCTTGGGGGGCTATGGCTACACCTTC,CASSLGGYGYTF
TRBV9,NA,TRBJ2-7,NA,TGTGCCAGCAGCTCGGGTGGGCGCGAGCAGTACTTC,CASSSGGREQYF
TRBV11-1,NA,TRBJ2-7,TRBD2,TGTGCCAGCAGCTATGGGACTAGCGGCCCCTACGAGCAGTACTTC,CASSYGTSGPYEQYF
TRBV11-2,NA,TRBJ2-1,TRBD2,TGTGCCAGCAAAGCGGGGGTAAGGCGTGAGCAGTTCTTC,CASKAGVRREQFF
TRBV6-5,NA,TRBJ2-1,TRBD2,TGTGCCAGCAGTTATCAAGGACTAGAATGGGGTGAGCAGTTCTTC,CASSYQGLEWGEQFF
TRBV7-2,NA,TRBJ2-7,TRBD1,TGTGCCAGCAGCGAGACAGGGGCCGAGCAGTACTTC,CASSETGAEQYF
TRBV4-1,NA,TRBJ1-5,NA,TGCGCCAGCAGCCAAGTTCCCGGGGGCCGTCAGCCCCAGCATTTT,CASSQVPGGRQPQHF
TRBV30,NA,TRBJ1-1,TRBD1,TGTGCCTGGAGGGGACAGGGGGCGAATCCCCCCGCTTTCTTT,CAWRGQGANPPAFF
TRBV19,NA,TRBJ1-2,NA,TGTGCCAGTAGTATAGATCGGGGGCAGGGTCGGGGCTACACCTTC,CASSIDRGQGRGYTF